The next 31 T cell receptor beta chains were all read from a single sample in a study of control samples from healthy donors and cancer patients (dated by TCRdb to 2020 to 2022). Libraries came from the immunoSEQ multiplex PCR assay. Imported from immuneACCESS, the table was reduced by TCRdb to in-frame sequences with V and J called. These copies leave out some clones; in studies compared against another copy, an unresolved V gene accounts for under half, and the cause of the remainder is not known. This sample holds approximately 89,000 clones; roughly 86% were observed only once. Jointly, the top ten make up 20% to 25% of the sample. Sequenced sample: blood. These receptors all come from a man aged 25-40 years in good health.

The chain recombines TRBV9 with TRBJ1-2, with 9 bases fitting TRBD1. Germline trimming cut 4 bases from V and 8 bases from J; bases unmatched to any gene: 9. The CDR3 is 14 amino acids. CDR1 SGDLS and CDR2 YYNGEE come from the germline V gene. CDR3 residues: CASSSGQGPGGYTF. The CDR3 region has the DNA TGTGCCAGCAGCTCGGGACAGGGACCCGGCGGCTACACCTTC.

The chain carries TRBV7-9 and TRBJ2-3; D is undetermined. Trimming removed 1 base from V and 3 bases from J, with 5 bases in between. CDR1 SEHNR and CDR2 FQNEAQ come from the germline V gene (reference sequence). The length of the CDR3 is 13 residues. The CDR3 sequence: CASSLVQTDTQYF. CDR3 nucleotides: TGTGCCAGCAGCTTAGTGCAAACAGATACGCAGTATTTT.

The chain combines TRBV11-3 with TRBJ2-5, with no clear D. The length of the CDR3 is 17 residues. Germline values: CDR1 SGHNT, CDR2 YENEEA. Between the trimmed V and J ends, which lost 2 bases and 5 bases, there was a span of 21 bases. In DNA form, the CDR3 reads TGTGCCAGCAGCTTATCGCGTAGAGGAGTTGGGTTTGAGACCCAGTACTTC. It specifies CASSLSRRGVGFETQYF.

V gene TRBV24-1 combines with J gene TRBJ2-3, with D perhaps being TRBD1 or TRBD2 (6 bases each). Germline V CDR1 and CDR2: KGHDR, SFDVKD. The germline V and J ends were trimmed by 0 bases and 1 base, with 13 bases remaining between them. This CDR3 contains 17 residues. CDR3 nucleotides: TGTGCCACCAGTGATTTGCCCCGGGGGCTGGGCACAGATACGCAGTATTTT. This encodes CATSDLPRGLGTDTQYF.

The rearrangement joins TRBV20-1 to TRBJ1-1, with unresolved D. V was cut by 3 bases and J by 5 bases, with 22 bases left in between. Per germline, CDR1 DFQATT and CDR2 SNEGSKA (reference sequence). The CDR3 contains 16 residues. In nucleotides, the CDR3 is TGCAGTGCTAGTGATCCTCGGCGGGCAGGTAGTACTGAAGCTTTCTTT. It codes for CSASDPRRAGSTEAFF.

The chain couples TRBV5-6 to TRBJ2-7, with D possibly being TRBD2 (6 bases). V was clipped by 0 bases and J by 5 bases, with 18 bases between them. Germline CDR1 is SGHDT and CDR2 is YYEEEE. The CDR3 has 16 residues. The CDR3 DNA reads TGTGCCAGCAGCTTGGATTCCCCAGCGGGCTACCACGAGCAGTACGTC. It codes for CASSLDSPAGYHEQYV.

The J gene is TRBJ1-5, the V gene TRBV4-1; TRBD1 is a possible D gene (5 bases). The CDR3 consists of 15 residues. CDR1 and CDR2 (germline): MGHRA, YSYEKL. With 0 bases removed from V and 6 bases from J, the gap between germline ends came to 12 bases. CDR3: CASSQEQGEGQPQHF. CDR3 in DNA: TGCGCCAGCAGCCAAGAGCAAGGGGAGGGTCAGCCCCAGCATTTT.

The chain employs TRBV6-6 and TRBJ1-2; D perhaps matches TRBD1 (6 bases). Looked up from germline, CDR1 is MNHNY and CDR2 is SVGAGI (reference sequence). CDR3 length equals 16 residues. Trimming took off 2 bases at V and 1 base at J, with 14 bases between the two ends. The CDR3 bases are TGTGCCAGCAGTTACGGCCAGGGGCCCATTAACTATGGCTACACCTTC. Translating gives CASSYGQGPINYGYTF.

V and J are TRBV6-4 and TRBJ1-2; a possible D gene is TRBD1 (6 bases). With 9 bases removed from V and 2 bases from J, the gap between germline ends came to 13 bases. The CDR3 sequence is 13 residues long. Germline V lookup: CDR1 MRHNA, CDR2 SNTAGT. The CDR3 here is CASSPGQNYGYTF. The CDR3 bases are TGTGCCAGTAGCCCTGGACAGAACTATGGCTACACCTTC.

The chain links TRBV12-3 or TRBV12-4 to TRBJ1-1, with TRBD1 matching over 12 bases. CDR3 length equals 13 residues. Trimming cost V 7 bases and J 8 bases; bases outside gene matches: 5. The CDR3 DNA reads TGTGCCAGCAATAGGGACAGGGGGCGCGAAGCTTTCTTT. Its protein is CASNRDRGREAFF.

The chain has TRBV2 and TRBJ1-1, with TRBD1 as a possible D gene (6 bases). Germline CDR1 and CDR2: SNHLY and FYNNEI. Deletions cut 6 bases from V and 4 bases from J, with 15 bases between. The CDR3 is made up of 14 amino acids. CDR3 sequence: CASRQRGEGTEAFF. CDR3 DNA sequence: TGTGCCAGCAGACAAAGGGGGGAAGGCACTGAAGCTTTCTTT.

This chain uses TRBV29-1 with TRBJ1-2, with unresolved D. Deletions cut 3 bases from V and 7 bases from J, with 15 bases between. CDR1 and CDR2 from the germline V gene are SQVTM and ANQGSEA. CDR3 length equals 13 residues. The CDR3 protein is CSVESSKSRGYTF. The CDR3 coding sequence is TGCAGCGTTGAGAGCTCAAAATCACGTGGCTACACCTTC.

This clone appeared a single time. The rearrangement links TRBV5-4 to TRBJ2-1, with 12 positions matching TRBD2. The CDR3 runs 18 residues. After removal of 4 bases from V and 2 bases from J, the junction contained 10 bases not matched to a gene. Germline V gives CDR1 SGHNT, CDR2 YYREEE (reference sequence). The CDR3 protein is CASSPTSGGWRAYNEQFF. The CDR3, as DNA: TGTGCCAGCAGCCCTACTAGCGGGGGGTGGAGGGCCTACAATGAGCAGTTCTTC. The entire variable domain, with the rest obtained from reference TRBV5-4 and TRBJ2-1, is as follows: ETGVTQSPTHLIKTRGQQVTLRCSSQSGHNTVSWYQQALGQGPQFIFQYYREEENGRGNFPPRFSGLQFPNYSSELNVNALELDDSALYLCASSPTSGGWRAYNEQFFGPGTRLTVL.

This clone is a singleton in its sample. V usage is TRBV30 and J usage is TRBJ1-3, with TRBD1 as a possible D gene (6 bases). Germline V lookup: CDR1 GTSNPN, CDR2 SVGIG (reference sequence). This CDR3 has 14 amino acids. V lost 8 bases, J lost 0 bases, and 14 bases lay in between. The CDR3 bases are TGTGCCAGCCAAACAGGGTTCTCTGGAAACACCATATATTTT. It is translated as CASQTGFSGNTIYF.

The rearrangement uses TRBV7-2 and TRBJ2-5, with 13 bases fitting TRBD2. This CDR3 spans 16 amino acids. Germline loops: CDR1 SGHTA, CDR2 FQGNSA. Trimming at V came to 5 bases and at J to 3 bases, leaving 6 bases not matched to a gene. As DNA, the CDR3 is TGTGCCAGCAGCCCTAGACTAGCGGGGGGCAAAGAGACCCAGTACTTC. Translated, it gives CASSPRLAGGKETQYF.

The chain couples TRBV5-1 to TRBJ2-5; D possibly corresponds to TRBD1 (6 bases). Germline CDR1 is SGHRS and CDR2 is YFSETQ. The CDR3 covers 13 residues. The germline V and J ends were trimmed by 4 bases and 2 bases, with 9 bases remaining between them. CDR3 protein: CASSRGQQETQYF. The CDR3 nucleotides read TGCGCCAGCAGCCGCGGACAGCAAGAGACCCAGTACTTC.

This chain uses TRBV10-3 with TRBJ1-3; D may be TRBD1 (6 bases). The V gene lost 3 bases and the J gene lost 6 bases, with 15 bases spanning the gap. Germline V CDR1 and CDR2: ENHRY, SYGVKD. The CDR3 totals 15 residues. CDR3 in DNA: TGTGCCATCAGTGATTACAGGGTAGGGGCAAACACCATATATTTT. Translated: CAISDYRVGANTIYF.

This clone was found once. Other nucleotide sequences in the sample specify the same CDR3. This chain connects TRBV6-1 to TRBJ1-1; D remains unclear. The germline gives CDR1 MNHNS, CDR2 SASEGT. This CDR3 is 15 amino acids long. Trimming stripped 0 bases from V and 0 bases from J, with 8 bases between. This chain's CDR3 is CASSEARVMNTEAFF. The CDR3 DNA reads TGTGCCAGCAGTGAAGCGCGGGTAATGAACACTGAAGCTTTCTTT.

CDR3 nucleotides: TGTGCCAGCAGCTTGGCAGCGGGGGGGCCTCGCACCGGGGAGCTGTTTTTT. It codes for CASSLAAGGPRTGELFF. The V gene is TRBV5-4, the J gene TRBJ2-2, with 10 bases matching TRBD2. With V trimmed by 0 bases and J by 4 bases, 6 bases remained unmatched. The CDR3 is 17 amino acids. Germline assignment: CDR1 SGHNT and CDR2 YYREEE (reference sequence).

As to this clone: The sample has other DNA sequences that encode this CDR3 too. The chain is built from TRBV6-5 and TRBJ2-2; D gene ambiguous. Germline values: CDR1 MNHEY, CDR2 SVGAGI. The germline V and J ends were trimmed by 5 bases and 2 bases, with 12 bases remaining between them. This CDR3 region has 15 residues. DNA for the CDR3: TGTGCCAGCAGTCAGCTCGGGCCAAACACCGGGGAGCTGTTTTTT. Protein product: CASSQLGPNTGELFF.

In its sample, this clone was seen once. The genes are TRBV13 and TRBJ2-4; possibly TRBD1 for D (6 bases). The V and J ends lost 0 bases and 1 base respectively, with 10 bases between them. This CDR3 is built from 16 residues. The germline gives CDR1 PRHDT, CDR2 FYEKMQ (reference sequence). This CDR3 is CASSLGGRGAKNIQYF. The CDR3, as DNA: TGTGCCAGCAGCTTAGGAGGCAGGGGTGCCAAAAACATTCAGTACTTC.

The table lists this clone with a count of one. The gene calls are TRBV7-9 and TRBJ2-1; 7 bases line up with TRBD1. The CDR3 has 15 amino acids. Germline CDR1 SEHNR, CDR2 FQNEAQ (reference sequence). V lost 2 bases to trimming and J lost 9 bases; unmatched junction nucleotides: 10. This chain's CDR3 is CASSLKGGAAAEQFF. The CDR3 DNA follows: TGTGCCAGCAGCTTAAAAGGGGGCGCAGCTGCTGAGCAGTTCTTC.

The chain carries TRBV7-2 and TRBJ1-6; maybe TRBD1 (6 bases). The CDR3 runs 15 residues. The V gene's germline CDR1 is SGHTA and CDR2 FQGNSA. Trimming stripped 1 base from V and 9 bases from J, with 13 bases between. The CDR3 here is CASSLDTGSASPLHF. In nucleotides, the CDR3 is TGTGCCAGCAGCTTAGATACAGGGTCGGCTTCACCCCTCCACTTT. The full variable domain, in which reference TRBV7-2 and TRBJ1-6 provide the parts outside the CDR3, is GAGVSQSPSNKVTEKGKDVELRCDPISGHTALYWYRQSLGQGLEFLIYFQGNSAPDKSGLPSDRFSAERTGGSVSTLTIQRTQQEDSAVYLCASSLDTGSASPLHFGNGTRLTVT.

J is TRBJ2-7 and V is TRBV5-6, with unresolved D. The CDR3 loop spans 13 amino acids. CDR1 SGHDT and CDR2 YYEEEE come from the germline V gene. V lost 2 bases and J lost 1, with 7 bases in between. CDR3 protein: CASSFLGSYEQYF. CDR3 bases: TGTGCCAGCAGCTTCCTGGGTTCCTACGAGCAGTACTTC. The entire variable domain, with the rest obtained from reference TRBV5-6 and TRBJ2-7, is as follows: DAGVTQSPTHLIKTRGQQVTLRCSPKSGHDTVSWYQQALGQGPQFIFQYYEEEERQRGNFPDRFSGHQFPNYSSELNVNALLLGDSALYLCASSFLGSYEQYFGPGTRLTVT.

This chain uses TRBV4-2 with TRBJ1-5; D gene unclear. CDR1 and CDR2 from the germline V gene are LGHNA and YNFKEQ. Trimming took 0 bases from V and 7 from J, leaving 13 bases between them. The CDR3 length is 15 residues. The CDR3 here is CASSQERSPEQPQHF. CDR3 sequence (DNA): TGTGCCAGCAGCCAAGAGCGGTCGCCGGAACAGCCCCAGCATTTT.

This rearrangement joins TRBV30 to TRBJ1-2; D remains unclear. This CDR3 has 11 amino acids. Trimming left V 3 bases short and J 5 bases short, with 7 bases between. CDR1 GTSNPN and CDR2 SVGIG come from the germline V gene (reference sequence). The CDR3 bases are TGTGCCTGGAGAAACTTGTATGGCTACACCTTC. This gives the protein CAWRNLYGYTF.

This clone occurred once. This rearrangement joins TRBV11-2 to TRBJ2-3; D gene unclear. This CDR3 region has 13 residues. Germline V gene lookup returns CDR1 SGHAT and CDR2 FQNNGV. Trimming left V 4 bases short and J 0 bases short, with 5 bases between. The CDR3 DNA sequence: TGTGCCAGCAGCTCCGGTAGCACAGATACGCAGTATTTT. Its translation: CASSSGSTDTQYF. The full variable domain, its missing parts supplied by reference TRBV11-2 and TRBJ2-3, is EAGVAQSPRYKIIEKRQSVAFWCNPISGHATLYWYQQILGQGPKLLIQFQNNGVVDDSQLPKDRFSAERLKGVDSTLKIQPAKLEDSAVYLCASSSGSTDTQYFGPGTRLTVL.

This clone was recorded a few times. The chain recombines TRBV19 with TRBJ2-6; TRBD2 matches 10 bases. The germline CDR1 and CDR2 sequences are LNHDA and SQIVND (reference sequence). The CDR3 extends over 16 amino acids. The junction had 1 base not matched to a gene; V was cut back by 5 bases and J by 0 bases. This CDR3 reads CASSPSGGSGANVLTF. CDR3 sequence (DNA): TGTGCCAGTAGTCCTAGCGGGGGCTCTGGGGCCAACGTCCTGACTTTC.

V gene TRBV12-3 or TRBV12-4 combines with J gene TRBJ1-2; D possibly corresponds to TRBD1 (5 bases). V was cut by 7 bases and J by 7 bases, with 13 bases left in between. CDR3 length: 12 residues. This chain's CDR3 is CASTAAGGGYTF. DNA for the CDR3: TGTGCCAGCACCGCCGCGGGGGGTGGCTACACCTTC.

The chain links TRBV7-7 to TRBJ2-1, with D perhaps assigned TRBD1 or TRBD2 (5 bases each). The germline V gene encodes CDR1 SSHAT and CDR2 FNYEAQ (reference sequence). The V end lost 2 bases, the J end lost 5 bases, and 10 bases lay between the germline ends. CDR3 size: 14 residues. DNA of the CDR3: TGTGCCAGCAGCTTAAACGAGGGGAACAATGAGCAGTTCTTC. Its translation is CASSLNEGNNEQFF.

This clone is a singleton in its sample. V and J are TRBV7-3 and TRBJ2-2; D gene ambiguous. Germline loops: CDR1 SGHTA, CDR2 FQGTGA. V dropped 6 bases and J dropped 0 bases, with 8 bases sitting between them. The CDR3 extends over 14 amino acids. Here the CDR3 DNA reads TGTGCCAGCAGTCGTGGGGCGAACACCGGGGAGCTGTTTTTT. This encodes CASSRGANTGELFF. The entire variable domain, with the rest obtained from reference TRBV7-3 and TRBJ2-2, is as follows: GAGVSQTPSNKVTEKGKYVELRCDPISGHTALYWYRQSLGQGPEFLIYFQGTGAADDSGLPNDRFFAVRPEGSVSTLKIQRTERGDSAVYLCASSRGANTGELFFGEGSRLTVL.